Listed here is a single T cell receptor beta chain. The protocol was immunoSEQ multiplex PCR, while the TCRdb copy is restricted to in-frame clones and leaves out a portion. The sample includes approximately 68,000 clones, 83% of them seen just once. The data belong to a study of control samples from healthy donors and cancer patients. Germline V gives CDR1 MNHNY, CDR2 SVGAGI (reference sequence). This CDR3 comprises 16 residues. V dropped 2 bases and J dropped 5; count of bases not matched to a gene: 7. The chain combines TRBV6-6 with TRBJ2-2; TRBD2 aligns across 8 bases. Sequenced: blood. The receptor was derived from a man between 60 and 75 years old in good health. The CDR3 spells CASSYLGGLGTGELFF. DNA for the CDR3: TGTGCCAGCAGTTACCTTGGGGGACTAGGAACCGGGGAGCTGTTTTTT.